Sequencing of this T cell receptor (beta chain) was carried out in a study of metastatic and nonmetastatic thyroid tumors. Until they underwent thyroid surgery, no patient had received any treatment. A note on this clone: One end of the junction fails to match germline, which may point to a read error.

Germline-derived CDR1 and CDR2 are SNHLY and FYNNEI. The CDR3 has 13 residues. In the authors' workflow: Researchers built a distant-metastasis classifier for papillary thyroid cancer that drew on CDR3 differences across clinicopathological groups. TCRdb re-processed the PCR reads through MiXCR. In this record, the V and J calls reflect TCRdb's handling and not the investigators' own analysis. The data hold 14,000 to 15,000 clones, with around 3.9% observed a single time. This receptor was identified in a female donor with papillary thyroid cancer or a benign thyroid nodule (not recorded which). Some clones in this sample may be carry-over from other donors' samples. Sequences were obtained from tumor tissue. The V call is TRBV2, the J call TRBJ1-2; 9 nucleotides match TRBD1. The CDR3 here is CASSGGGTGQGRF. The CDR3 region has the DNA TGTGCCAGCAGTGGGGGAGGGACAGGGCAGGGCCGCTTC.